The clone carrying this T cell receptor beta chain was seen repeatedly, ten times or more. TCRdb passed the 5' RACE reads through MiXCR, listing each CDR3 protein once. The repertoire includes hundreds of thousands of distinct CDR3 sequences, roughly 9.7% of them detected once, and approximately 6.5% sits in the top ten. This sample was included in a study of identical twins. The sample also formed part of further work on yellow fever vaccine responses in identical twins.

The sample comprised CD8+ T cells sorted from blood. This TCR was sampled from a woman between 18 and 29 years old in good health.

The CDR3 protein is CASSVGRVNTGELFF. The CDR3 region has the DNA TGTGCCAGCAGTGTCGGCAGGGTTAACACCGGGGAGCTGTTTTTT. The rearrangement joins TRBV2 to TRBJ2-2; possible D gene TRBD1, 5 bases. The CDR3 extends over 15 amino acids. Trimming left V 4 bases short and J 2 bases short, with 11 bases between. CDR1 and CDR2 from the germline V gene are SNHLY and FYNNEI.